This is a list of T cell receptor beta chains from one sample in a study of OX40 agonist ivuxolimab in advanced cancers. Produced via immunoSEQ multiplex PCR; TCRdb's table is partial and in-frame only. The sample holds 65,000 to 90,000 clones, around nine tenths seen once. The material was CD4+ or CD8+ T cells sorted from blood, obtained in a trial of the OX40 agonist ivuxolimab. The source is an adult with an advanced solid tumor such as melanoma, head and neck, liver or kidney cancer. Both conserved end residues are part of each CDR3. The D gene is left open where the match is weak. A row's size may be missing; if present it is once, few, many or a size class.

cdr3_nt: TGTGCCAGCAGTAGGGGACTAGCGGGCGAGCAGTACTTC
cdr3_aa: CASSRGLAGEQYF
v_call: TRBV2
j_call: TRBJ2-7
clone_size: .
d_call: TRBD2

cdr3_nt: TGTGCCAGCCGCGACACTCGACTAGCTAGCACAGATACGCAGTATTTT
cdr3_aa: CASRDTRLASTDTQYF
v_call: TRBV7-2
j_call: TRBJ2-3
clone_size: .
d_call: TRBD2

cdr3_nt: TGTGCCAGCAGCCAACCGGGACAAGGGGTCGAGCAGTACTTC
cdr3_aa: CASSQPGQGVEQYF
v_call: TRBV7-2
j_call: TRBJ2-7
clone_size: once
d_call: .

cdr3_nt: TGTGCCAGCAGTTCAGGGTTTTACGGAGATACGCAGTATTTT
cdr3_aa: CASSSGFYGDTQYF
v_call: TRBV28
j_call: TRBJ2-3
clone_size: .
d_call: .

cdr3_nt: TGTGCCAGCCGTATGGCGGAAGACACTGAAGCTTTCTTT
cdr3_aa: CASRMAEDTEAFF
v_call: TRBV7-9
j_call: TRBJ1-1
clone_size: .
d_call: .

cdr3_nt: TGTGCCAGCAGTACAGGAGACACTGAAGCTTTCTTT
cdr3_aa: CASSTGDTEAFF
v_call: TRBV28
j_call: TRBJ1-1
clone_size: few
d_call: .

cdr3_nt: TGTGCCAGCAGCTCTAGCGGGAGTTTGCGGGAGACCCAGTACTTC
cdr3_aa: CASSSSGSLRETQYF
v_call: TRBV7-3
j_call: TRBJ2-5
clone_size: .
d_call: TRBD2

cdr3_nt: TGTGCCAGCAGTTCACTAGCGGGGAGAAGCGAGCAGTACTTC
cdr3_aa: CASSSLAGRSEQYF
v_call: TRBV28
j_call: TRBJ2-7
clone_size: .
d_call: TRBD2

cdr3_nt: TGTGCCAGCAGCTTAGCCTCAGCAGGGCCTCATGGCTACACCTTC
cdr3_aa: CASSLASAGPHGYTF
v_call: TRBV7-2
j_call: TRBJ1-2
clone_size: .
d_call: .

cdr3_nt: TGTGCCAGCAGCTTAGTAATAGCGGGAGGGGGCGTGGAGACCCAGTACTTC
cdr3_aa: CASSLVIAGGGVETQYF
v_call: TRBV7-8
j_call: TRBJ2-5
clone_size: .
d_call: TRBD2

cdr3_nt: TGTGCCAGCAGTTCCCCGACAGGGGCCTACAGCTACACCTTC
cdr3_aa: CASSSPTGAYSYTF
v_call: TRBV28
j_call: TRBJ1-2
clone_size: .
d_call: TRBD1

cdr3_nt: TGTGCCAGCAGCTCCAGCGGGAGGGCCGGAGAGACCCAGTACTTC
cdr3_aa: CASSSSGRAGETQYF
v_call: TRBV7-9
j_call: TRBJ2-5
clone_size: few
d_call: TRBD2

cdr3_nt: TGTGCCAGCAGCCAGAGGACTAGCTCCTACAATGAGCAGTTCTTC
cdr3_aa: CASSQRTSSYNEQFF
v_call: TRBV4-2
j_call: TRBJ2-1
clone_size: once
d_call: TRBD2

cdr3_nt: TGTGCCACCAGCGAACGGACTAGCGGGACAGATACGCAGTATTTT
cdr3_aa: CATSERTSGTDTQYF
v_call: TRBV15
j_call: TRBJ2-3
clone_size: .
d_call: TRBD2

cdr3_nt: TGTGCCAACACCTACGAGGGCGGGGAGCTGTTTTTT
cdr3_aa: CANTYEGGELFF
v_call: TRBV27
j_call: TRBJ2-2
clone_size: .
d_call: .

cdr3_nt: TGTGCCAGCAGCTTGGCCCAGGGACAATTCTACGAGCAGTACTTC
cdr3_aa: CASSLAQGQFYEQYF
v_call: TRBV5-4
j_call: TRBJ2-7
clone_size: .
d_call: .

cdr3_nt: TGTGCCAGCAGCCCTGAGGGTAACTATGGCTACACCTTC
cdr3_aa: CASSPEGNYGYTF
v_call: TRBV7-6
j_call: TRBJ1-2
clone_size: .
d_call: .

cdr3_nt: TGTGCCAGCAGCTTGTTGTCGGCTAGTGAGCAGTTCTTC
cdr3_aa: CASSLLSASEQFF
v_call: TRBV5-8
j_call: TRBJ2-1
clone_size: few
d_call: .

cdr3_nt: TGTGCCAGCAGTTACGGGTACTCTGGAAACACCATATATTTT
cdr3_aa: CASSYGYSGNTIYF
v_call: TRBV6-5
j_call: TRBJ1-3
clone_size: .
d_call: .

cdr3_nt: TGTGCCAGCAGCTTGGGGACAGGGGGCACCGGGGAGCTGTTTTTT
cdr3_aa: CASSLGTGGTGELFF
v_call: TRBV5-6
j_call: TRBJ2-2
clone_size: .
d_call: TRBD1

cdr3_nt: TGTGCCAGCAGCTTCTCCGGGACAGGGGGTATTTATGGCTACACCTTC
cdr3_aa: CASSFSGTGGIYGYTF
v_call: TRBV7-2
j_call: TRBJ1-2
clone_size: .
d_call: TRBD1

cdr3_nt: TGTGCTAGCAGTCCCGGGTGGGGGACCCAGTACTTC
cdr3_aa: CASSPGWGTQYF
v_call: TRBV7-7
j_call: TRBJ2-5
clone_size: .
d_call: .

cdr3_nt: TGTGCCAGCGGCTCGGGGGTGGGCAGAGCAAGCGGGACCCAGTACTTC
cdr3_aa: CASGSGVGRASGTQYF
v_call: TRBV2
j_call: TRBJ2-5
clone_size: once
d_call: .

cdr3_nt: TGCGCCAGCAGCCCGGGGACTAGCGCCTACGAGCAGTACTTC
cdr3_aa: CASSPGTSAYEQYF
v_call: TRBV5-1
j_call: TRBJ2-7
clone_size: .
d_call: TRBD2

cdr3_nt: TGTGCCAGCAGTGAAGGACCCACAGGGGGAGCTTTCTTT
cdr3_aa: CASSEGPTGGAFF
v_call: TRBV2
j_call: TRBJ1-1
clone_size: .
d_call: TRBD1

cdr3_nt: TGTGCCAGCATCCCTAGCGGAGTCAATGAGCAGTTCTTC
cdr3_aa: CASIPSGVNEQFF
v_call: TRBV6-6
j_call: TRBJ2-1
clone_size: .
d_call: TRBD2

cdr3_nt: TGTGCCAGCAGCTTAACGCGACTAGCGGGTGAGCAGTTCTTC
cdr3_aa: CASSLTRLAGEQFF
v_call: TRBV7-3
j_call: TRBJ2-1
clone_size: .
d_call: TRBD2

cdr3_nt: TGCGCCAGCAGCTCGGCCGGGCGGTACCAAGAGACCCAGTACTTC
cdr3_aa: CASSSAGRYQETQYF
v_call: TRBV5-1
j_call: TRBJ2-5
clone_size: .
d_call: .

cdr3_nt: TGTGCCAGCAGTTTCTCCTCCCCGCCCCAGGGCGGGGAGCTGTTTTTT
cdr3_aa: CASSFSSPPQGGELFF
v_call: TRBV27
j_call: TRBJ2-2
clone_size: .
d_call: .

cdr3_nt: TGTGCCAGCAGTGAACTGGGGACAAGGACCAACGAGCAGTACTTC
cdr3_aa: CASSELGTRTNEQYF
v_call: TRBV2
j_call: TRBJ2-7
clone_size: .
d_call: .

cdr3_nt: TGTGCCAGCAGGGATGGGGGGGCTTCGAACACTGAAGCTTTCTTT
cdr3_aa: CASRDGGASNTEAFF
v_call: TRBV28
j_call: TRBJ1-1
clone_size: once
d_call: .

cdr3_nt: TGTGCCAGCAGCCTGATGGGGAGCAATCAGCCCCAGCATTTT
cdr3_aa: CASSLMGSNQPQHF
v_call: TRBV14
j_call: TRBJ1-5
clone_size: .
d_call: .

cdr3_nt: TGTGCCAGCAGTAGTGACAGGGGGCCATACGAGCAGTACTTC
cdr3_aa: CASSSDRGPYEQYF
v_call: TRBV6-5
j_call: TRBJ2-7
clone_size: .
d_call: TRBD1

cdr3_nt: TGTGCCTGGAGTGCCAAGATGGGACAGATGGACGGGGAGCTGTTTTTT
cdr3_aa: CAWSAKMGQMDGELFF
v_call: TRBV30
j_call: TRBJ2-2
clone_size: few
d_call: TRBD1

cdr3_nt: TGCAGCGGATACAGGGGGAACACTGAAGCTTTCTTT
cdr3_aa: CSGYRGNTEAFF
v_call: TRBV29-1
j_call: TRBJ1-1
clone_size: .
d_call: TRBD1

cdr3_nt: TGTGCCAGCACCCCGGGTTACTATGGCTACACCTTC
cdr3_aa: CASTPGYYGYTF
v_call: TRBV6-5
j_call: TRBJ1-2
clone_size: few
d_call: .

cdr3_nt: TGTGCCAGTAGTACGGGACTAGCGGGAACCCTAGGTTCTACCGGGGAGCTGTTTTTT
cdr3_aa: CASSTGLAGTLGSTGELFF
v_call: TRBV19
j_call: TRBJ2-2
clone_size: .
d_call: TRBD2

cdr3_nt: TGCGCCAGCAGCTACACAGGGGGAAGTACTGAAGCTTTCTTT
cdr3_aa: CASSYTGGSTEAFF
v_call: TRBV5-1
j_call: TRBJ1-1
clone_size: .
d_call: TRBD1

cdr3_nt: TGCGCCAGCAGCTTGGCTGTCTCTGGGGCCAACGTCCTGACTTTC
cdr3_aa: CASSLAVSGANVLTF
v_call: TRBV5-1
j_call: TRBJ2-6
clone_size: .
d_call: .

cdr3_nt: TGTGCCAGCAGCTTGGGACAGGGGGCTTTAGCTTTCTTT
cdr3_aa: CASSLGQGALAFF
v_call: TRBV7-9
j_call: TRBJ1-1
clone_size: few
d_call: TRBD1

cdr3_nt: TGTGCCTGGAGCCAGAGCTCCTACAATGAGCAGTTCTTC
cdr3_aa: CAWSQSSYNEQFF
v_call: TRBV30
j_call: TRBJ2-1
clone_size: .
d_call: .

cdr3_nt: TGTGCCAGTAGTCTCCGGACTAGCGGGAGCGCCGGGGAGCTGTTTTTT
cdr3_aa: CASSLRTSGSAGELFF
v_call: TRBV19
j_call: TRBJ2-2
clone_size: .
d_call: TRBD2

cdr3_nt: TGTGCCAGCAGGACCGGACAGGGGGCGCCGAGCGAGCAGTACTTC
cdr3_aa: CASRTGQGAPSEQYF
v_call: TRBV11-2
j_call: TRBJ2-7
clone_size: .
d_call: TRBD1

cdr3_nt: TGTGCCAGCAGTTTCGGTCAAGGCCGCTATGGCTACACCTTC
cdr3_aa: CASSFGQGRYGYTF
v_call: TRBV28
j_call: TRBJ1-2
clone_size: .
d_call: .

cdr3_nt: TGTGCCAGCTCACCTGCAGGGTCCATGAGGAACGAGCAGTACTTC
cdr3_aa: CASSPAGSMRNEQYF
v_call: TRBV18
j_call: TRBJ2-7
clone_size: .
d_call: .

cdr3_nt: TGTGCCAGCTCTGCGGGTGGCTGGGAGACCCAGTACTTC
cdr3_aa: CASSAGGWETQYF
v_call: TRBV7-3
j_call: TRBJ2-5
clone_size: once
d_call: .

cdr3_nt: TGCGCCAGCAGTGAGGGGGCAAGGGCCCTCAAAGAGACCCAGTACTTC
cdr3_aa: CASSEGARALKETQYF
v_call: TRBV10-2
j_call: TRBJ2-5
clone_size: once
d_call: .

cdr3_nt: TGTGCCAGCAGGGGTGGAACCTACGAGCAGTACTTC
cdr3_aa: CASRGGTYEQYF
v_call: TRBV2
j_call: TRBJ2-7
clone_size: once
d_call: .